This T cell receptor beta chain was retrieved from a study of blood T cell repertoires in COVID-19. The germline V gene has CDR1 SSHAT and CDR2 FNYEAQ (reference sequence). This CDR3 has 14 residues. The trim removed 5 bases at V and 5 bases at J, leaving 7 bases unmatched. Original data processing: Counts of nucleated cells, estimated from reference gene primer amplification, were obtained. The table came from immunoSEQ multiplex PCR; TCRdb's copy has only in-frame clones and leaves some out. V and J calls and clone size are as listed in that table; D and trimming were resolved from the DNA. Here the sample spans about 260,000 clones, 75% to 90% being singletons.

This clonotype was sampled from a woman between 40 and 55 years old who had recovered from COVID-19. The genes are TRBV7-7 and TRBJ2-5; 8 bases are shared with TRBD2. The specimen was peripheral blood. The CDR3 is CASSPLTSGETQYF. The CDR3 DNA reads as TGTGCCAGCAGCCCACTTACTAGCGGTGAGACCCAGTACTTC. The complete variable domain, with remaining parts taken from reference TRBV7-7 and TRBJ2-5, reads GAGVSQSPRYKVTKRGQDVTLRCDPISSHATLYWYQQALGQGPEFLTYFNYEAQPDKSGLPSDRFSAERPEGSISTLTIQRTEQRDSAMYRCASSPLTSGETQYFGPGTRLLVL.